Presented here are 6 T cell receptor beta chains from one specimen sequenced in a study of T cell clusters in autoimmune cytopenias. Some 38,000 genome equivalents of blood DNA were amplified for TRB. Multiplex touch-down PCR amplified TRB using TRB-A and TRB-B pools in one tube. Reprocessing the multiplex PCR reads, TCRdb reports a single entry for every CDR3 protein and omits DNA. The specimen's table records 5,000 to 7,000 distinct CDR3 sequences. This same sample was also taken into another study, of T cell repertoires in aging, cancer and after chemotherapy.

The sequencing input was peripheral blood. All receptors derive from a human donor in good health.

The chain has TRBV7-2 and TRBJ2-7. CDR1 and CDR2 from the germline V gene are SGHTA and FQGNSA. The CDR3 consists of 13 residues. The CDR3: CASSLAGIYEQYF. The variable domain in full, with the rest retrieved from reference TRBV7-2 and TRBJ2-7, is GAGVSQSPSNKVTEKGKDVELRCDPISGHTALYWYRQSLGQGLEFLIYFQGNSAPDKSGLPSDRFSAERTGGSVSTLTIQRTQQEDSAVYLCASSLAGIYEQYFGPGTRLTVT.

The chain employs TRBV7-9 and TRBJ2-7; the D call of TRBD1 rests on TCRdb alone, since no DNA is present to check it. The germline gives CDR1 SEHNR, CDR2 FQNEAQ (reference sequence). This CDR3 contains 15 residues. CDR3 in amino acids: CASSDSRGSSYEQYF.

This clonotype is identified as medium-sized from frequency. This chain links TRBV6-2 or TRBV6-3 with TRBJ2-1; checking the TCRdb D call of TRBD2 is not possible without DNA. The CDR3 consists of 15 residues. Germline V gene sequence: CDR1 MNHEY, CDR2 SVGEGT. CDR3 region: CASSPAPLAGGEQFF.

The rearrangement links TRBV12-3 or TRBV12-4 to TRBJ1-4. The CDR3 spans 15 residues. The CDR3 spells CASRTTSGAGEKLFF.

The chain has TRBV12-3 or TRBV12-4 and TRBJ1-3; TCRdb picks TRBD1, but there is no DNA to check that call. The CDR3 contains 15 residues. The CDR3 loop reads CASTGTAFSGNTIYF.

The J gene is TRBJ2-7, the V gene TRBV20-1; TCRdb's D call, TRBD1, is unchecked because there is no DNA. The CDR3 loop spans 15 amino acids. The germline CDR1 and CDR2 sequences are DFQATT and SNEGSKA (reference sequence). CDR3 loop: CSARDPRQGNYEQYF.